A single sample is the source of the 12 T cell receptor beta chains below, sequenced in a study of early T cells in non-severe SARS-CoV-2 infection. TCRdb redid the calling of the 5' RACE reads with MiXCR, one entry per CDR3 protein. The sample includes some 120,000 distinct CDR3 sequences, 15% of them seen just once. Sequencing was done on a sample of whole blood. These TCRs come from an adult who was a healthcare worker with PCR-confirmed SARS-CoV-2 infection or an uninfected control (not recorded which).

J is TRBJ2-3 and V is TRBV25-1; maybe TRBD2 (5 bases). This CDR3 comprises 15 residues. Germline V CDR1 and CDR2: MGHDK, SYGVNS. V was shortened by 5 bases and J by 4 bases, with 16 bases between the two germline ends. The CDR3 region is CASSIRESGPDTQYF. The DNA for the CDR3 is TGTGCCAGCAGTATCCGGGAATCCGGGCCAGATACGCAGTATTTT.

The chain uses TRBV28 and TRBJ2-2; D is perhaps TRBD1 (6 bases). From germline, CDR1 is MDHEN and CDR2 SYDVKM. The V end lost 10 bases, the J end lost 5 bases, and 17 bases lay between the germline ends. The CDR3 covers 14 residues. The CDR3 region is CATKRGFRTGELFF. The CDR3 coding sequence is TGTGCCACCAAGAGGGGGTTCCGAACCGGGGAGCTGTTTTTT. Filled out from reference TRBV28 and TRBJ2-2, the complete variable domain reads DVKVTQSSRYLVKRTGEKVFLECVQDMDHENMFWYRQDPGLGLRLIYFSYDVKMKEKGDIPEGYSVSREKKERFSLILESASTNQTSMYLCATKRGFRTGELFFGEGSRLTVL.

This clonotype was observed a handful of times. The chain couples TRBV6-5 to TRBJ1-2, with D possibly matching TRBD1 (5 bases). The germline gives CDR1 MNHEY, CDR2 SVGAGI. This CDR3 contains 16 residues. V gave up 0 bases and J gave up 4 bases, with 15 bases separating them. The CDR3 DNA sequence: TGTGCCAGCAGTTACTCCCGGCAGGGAGTTACCTATGGCTACACCTTC. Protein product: CASSYSRQGVTYGYTF.

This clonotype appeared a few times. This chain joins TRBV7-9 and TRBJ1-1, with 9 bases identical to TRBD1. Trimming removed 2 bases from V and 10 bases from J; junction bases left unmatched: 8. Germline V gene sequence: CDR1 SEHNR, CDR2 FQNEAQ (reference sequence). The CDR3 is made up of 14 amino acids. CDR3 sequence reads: CASSLSGGQGGAFF. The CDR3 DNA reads TGTGCCAGCAGCTTATCGGGGGGACAGGGAGGAGCTTTCTTT.

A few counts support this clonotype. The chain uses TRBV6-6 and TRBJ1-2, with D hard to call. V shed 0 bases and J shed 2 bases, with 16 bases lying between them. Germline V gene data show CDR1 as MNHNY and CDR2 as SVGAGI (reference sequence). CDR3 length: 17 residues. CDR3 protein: CASSYSVGETGNYGYTF. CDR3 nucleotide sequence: TGTGCCAGCAGTTACTCGGTTGGGGAGACGGGGAACTATGGCTACACCTTC.

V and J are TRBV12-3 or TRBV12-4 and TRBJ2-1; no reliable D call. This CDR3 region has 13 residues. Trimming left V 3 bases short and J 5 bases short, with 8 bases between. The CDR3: CASSFVRDNEQFF. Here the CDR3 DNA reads TGTGCCAGCAGTTTCGTAAGGGACAATGAGCAGTTCTTC.

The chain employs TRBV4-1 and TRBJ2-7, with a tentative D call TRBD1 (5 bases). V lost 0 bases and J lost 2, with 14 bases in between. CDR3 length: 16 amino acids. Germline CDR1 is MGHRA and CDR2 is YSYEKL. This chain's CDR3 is CASSQDMGQAPYEQYF. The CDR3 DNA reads TGCGCCAGCAGCCAAGATATGGGGCAGGCGCCCTACGAGCAGTACTTC.

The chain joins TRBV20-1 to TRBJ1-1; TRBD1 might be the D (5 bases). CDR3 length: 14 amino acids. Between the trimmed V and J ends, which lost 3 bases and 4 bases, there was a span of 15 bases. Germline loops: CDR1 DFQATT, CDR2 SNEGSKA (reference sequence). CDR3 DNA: TGCAGTGCTAGGAAGGACATCCGAGGCACTGAAGCTTTCTTT. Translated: CSARKDIRGTEAFF.

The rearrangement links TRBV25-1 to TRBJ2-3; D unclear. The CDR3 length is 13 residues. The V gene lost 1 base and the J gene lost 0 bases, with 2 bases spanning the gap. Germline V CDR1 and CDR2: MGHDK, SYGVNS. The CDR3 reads CASSELSTDTQYF. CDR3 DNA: TGTGCCAGCAGTGAATTGAGCACAGATACGCAGTATTTT.

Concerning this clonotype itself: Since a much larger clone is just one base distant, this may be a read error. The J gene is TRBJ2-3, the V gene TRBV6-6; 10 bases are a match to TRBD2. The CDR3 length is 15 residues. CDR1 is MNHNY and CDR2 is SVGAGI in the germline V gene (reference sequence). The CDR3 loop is CTSSLAGANTDTQYF. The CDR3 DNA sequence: TGTACCAGCAGCCTAGCGGGGGCTAACACAGATACGCAGTATTTT.

The CDR3 sequence is CASSLGLAGPGWEQYF. In DNA, the CDR3 is TGCGCCAGCAGCTTGGGTCTAGCGGGGCCAGGTTGGGAGCAGTACTTC. The chain links TRBV5-1 to TRBJ2-7, with 9 bases identical to TRBD2. The junction had 11 bases not matched to a gene; V was cut back by 0 bases and J by 7 bases. Germline loops: CDR1 SGHRS, CDR2 YFSETQ. The CDR3 loop spans 16 amino acids.

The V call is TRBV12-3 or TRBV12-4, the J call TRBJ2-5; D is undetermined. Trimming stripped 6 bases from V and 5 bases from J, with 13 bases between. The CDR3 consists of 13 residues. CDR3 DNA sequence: TGTGCCAGCAGAGCACTTAACGGGGAGACCCAGTACTTC. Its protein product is CASRALNGETQYF.